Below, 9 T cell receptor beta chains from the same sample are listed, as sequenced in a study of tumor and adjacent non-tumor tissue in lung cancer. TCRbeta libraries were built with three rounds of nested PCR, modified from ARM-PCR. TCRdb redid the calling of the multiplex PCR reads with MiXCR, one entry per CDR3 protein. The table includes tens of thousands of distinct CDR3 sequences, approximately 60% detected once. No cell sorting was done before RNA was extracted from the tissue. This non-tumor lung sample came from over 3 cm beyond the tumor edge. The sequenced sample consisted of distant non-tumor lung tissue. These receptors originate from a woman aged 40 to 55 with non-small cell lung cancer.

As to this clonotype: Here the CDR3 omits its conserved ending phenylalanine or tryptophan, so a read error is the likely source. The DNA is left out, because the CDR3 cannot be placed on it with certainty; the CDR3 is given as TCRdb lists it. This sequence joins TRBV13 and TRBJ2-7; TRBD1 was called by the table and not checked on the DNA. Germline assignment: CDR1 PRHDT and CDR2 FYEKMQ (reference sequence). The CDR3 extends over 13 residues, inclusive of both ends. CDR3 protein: CASSSDRGHERYY.

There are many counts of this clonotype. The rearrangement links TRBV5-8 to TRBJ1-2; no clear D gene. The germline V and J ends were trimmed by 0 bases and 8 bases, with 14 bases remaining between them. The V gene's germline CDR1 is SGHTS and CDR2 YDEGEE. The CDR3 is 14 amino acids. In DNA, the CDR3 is TGTGCCAGCAGCTTGGCCTTGACCCCCGGGGGCTACACCTTC. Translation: CASSLALTPGGYTF.

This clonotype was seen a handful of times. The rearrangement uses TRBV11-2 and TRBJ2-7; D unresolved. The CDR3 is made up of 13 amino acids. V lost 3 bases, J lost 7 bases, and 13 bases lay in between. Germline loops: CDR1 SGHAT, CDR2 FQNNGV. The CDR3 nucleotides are TGTGCCAGCAGCTTTGGTCCGGCCGAGGAGCAGTACTTC. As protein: CASSFGPAEEQYF.

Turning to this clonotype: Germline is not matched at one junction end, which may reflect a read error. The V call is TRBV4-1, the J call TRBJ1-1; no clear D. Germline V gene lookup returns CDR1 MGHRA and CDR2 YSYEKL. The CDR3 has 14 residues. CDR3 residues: CASSLRTEYTDAVF. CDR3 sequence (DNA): TGCGCCAGCAGCCTTCGGACGGAGTACACTGACGCTGTCTTT.

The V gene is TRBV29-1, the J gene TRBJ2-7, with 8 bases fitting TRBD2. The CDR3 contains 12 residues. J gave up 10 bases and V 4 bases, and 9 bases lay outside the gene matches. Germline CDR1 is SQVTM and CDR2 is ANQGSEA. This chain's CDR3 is CSVGTSGSEQYF. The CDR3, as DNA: TGCAGCGTTGGTACGAGCGGGAGCGAACAGTACTTC.

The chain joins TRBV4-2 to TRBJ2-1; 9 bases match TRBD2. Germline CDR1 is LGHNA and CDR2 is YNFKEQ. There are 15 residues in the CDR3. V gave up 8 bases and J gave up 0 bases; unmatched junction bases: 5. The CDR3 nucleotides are TGTGCCAGCCAAGATAGCGGGAGCTCCTACAATGAGCAGTTCTTC. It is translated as CASQDSGSSYNEQFF.

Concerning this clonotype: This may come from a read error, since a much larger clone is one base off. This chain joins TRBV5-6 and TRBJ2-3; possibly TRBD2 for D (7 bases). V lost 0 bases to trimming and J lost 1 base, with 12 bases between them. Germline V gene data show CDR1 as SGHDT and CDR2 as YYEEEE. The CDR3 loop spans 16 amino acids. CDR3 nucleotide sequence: TGTGCCAGCAGCTTGGTACGGGGGGCGGGCACAGATACGCAGTATTTT. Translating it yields CASSLVRGAGTDTQYF.

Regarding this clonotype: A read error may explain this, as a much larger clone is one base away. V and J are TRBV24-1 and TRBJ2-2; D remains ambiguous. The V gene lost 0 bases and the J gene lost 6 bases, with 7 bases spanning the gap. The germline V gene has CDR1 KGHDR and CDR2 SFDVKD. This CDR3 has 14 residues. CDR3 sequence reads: CATSDLAASGELFF. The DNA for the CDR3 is TGTGCCACCAGTGATTTGGCGGCGTCCGGGGAGCTGTTTTTT.

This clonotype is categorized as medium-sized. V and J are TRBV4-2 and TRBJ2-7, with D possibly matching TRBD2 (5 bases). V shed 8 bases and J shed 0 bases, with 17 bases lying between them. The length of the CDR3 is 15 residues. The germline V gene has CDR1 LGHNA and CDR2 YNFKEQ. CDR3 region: CASLPTPDSSYEQYF. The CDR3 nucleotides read TGTGCCAGCCTCCCCACTCCGGACTCCTCCTACGAGCAGTACTTC.